This TCR beta chain was captured by sequencing in a study of shared clonotypes between healthy human individuals (dated by TCRdb to the early 2020s). For the wider study: The cohort comprised a couple of women and three men aged 18 to 49 years. For each donor, CD4 naive and CD4 memory were each run on three plates, CD8 naive on two plates, and CD8 memory on one plate. To estimate repertoire size and how much clonotypes are shared between individuals, the study performed deep sequencing of blood TCR repertoires from a few healthy adults. Libraries were prepared and TCR repertoires were sequenced by different laboratories using diverse techniques, in order to increase sequencing depth and limit assay-specific biases. Leukapheresis yielded between about 0.94 and 9 billion PBMCs per donor. Overall study outcomes, separate from this receptor: Clonotypes shared by all four sorted-subset donors showed higher generation probabilities than non-shared clonotypes. Naive subsets generally had larger estimated clonotype richness than memory subsets. Pairwise subsampling indicated that sequencing depth was expected to affect the degree of clonotype sharing among donors. Because the study included a small number of donors, the genetic and exposure-history diversity represented was limited. Rarefaction of sorted-subset datasets indicated incomplete sequencing despite the large sequencing depth. Approximately 4.8% of naive CD4, 3.5% of naive CD8, about 2.1% of memory CD4, and around 0.4% of memory CD8 clonotypes were shared across several donors. Sampling was restricted to blood, and TCR repertoires in tissue are likely to differ from TCR repertoires in blood.

As encoded in the germline V gene (reference sequence), CDR1 is MNHEY while CDR2 is SMNVEV. Germline trimming amounts to 3 bases on V and 1 base on J, with 9 as the count of junction bases outside the gene matches. Reading from cysteine to phenylalanine, the CDR3 counts 19 amino acids. CDR3 DNA only is kept here, 57 bases in frame from base 1. Healthy HIV-negative adults with no recently reported acute infections or vaccinations were included as donors. Every donor was a Caucasian adult living in Nashville, Tennessee, USA. CD4+ T cells were enriched by magnetic negative selection; naive cells were then positively selected on CD45RA, and the negative fraction formed the memory subset. After blood collection by leukapheresis, PBMCs were isolated using Ficoll-Histopaque density gradient centrifugation and then cryopreserved in the vapor phase of liquid nitrogen. Purity and quantity of every magnetically sorted T cell population were checked by analytical flow cytometry. Genomic DNA was isolated from each sorted fraction and quantified by UV absorbance on a Nanodrop 2000c.

This clone was detected once. No antigen is known for it. There are no base qualities to consult, and no much larger clone falls within one base. TCR CDR3 regions were amplified from genomic DNA by multiplex PCR using the deep immunoSEQ assay. Genomic DNA extracted from each cell subset was distributed evenly over all wells of several immunoSEQ 96-well plates, and each plate served as one replicate. For sorted subsets, about 200 ng genomic DNA, equal to 30,000 to 35,000 T cell genomes, was loaded into each replicate PCR. The purified libraries were quantified using a Qubit 3.0 fluorometer, sized with a Bioanalyzer 2100, and then quantified again using the KAPA Library Quantification kit. A separate single-read 150-cycle Illumina NextSeq 550 flow cell was used to sequence each immunoSEQ 96-well plate. Under the source paper's analysis protocol: Because the immunoSEQ output included only junctional sequences and no quality scores, the filtering could not be the same as the filtering used for full-length reads. To assign V/J genes and CDR3, sequences were annotated using PyIR, a Python wrapper for IgBLAST v1.9, with IMGT germline references. Reads were removed for weak V/J assignments (E-value above 1e-6), missing CDR3, stop codons, out-of-frame junctions, or ambiguous translated residues. A V3J clonotype was defined by an identical inferred V gene, J gene, and CDR3 amino acid sequence. Percentage overlap between repertoires was calculated by dividing the number of shared unique clonotypes by the size of the smaller repertoire. RTK rarefaction, the Chao1 estimator, and Recon v2.1 estimates of unobserved clonotypes were used to assess repertoire richness. For all TCRbeta clonotypes obtained by the gDNA method from several donors, generation probabilities were computed with OLGA. What TCRdb holds here is the immuneACCESS table cut down to in-frame rearrangements. Part of the clones is not present; checked against another copy, under half of the missing clones reflect an unresolved V gene, and the others are unexplained. V and J calls and clone size are those listed in that table; D and trimming were worked out from the DNA. The sample has about 2.4 million clones on record, 93% of them singletons. 0.36% of the sample comes from the top ten.

The chain is assembled from TRBV27 and TRBJ2-7; 16 central bases correspond to TRBD2. The sample taken for sequencing was naive CD4+ T cells from PBMCs. Per the publication, the cell subset or site label means: CD45RA+ positively selected. This clonotype originated in a man aged 18 to 29 in good health. Some clones in this sample may be carry-over from other donors' samples. CDR3 sequence: CASSFIGTSGRGISYEQYF. The sequenced DNA: TGTGCCAGCAGTTTCATCGGGACTAGCGGGAGGGGAATATCCTACGAGCAGTACTTC.